The present T cell receptor beta chain was sequenced within a study of circulating CD8 cells and anti-PD-1 response in melanoma. Study context: Seven of 13 melanoma patients received first-line anti-PD-1 therapy. Whole-study results and caveats: Published repertoire comparisons used only baseline and M1 samples from a small cohort with few responders.

J gave up 4 bases and V 7 bases, and 3 bases lay outside the gene matches. Germline V gene data show CDR1 as SGHAT and CDR2 as FQNNGV. The CDR3 covers 13 residues. This clonotype is classed as large. What it recognizes is unknown. Live CD3+CD8+TCRalphabeta+ cells were sorted into four subsets by PD-1 and/or TIGIT. The QIAseq Immune Repertoire TCR panel built the libraries from around 15 ng of total RNA. TCRdb used MiXCR to reprocess the reads, holding one entry per CDR3 protein. The sample holds 350 to 450 distinct CDR3 sequences; 5.7% are singletons and the top ten take nearly 60%. The chain combines TRBV11-2 with TRBJ2-2; 7 nucleotides align to TRBD2. Material: CD8+ T cells from PBMCs, obtained at baseline or after one month of anti-PD-1 therapy (not recorded which). The receptor's source is a human donor with melanoma. This CDR3 reads CASTRGGTGELFF. The CDR3 bases are TGTGCCAGCACCCGCGGGGGCACCGGGGAGCTGTTTTTT.